This T cell receptor beta chain was profiled in a study of blood T cell repertoires in COVID-19. Study-wide context: Donors in the United States, Italy and Spain gave samples during acute or convalescent COVID-19.

The assay was immunoSEQ multiplex PCR, and TCRdb's table has in-frame clones only and misses some. This sample carries 150,000 to 200,000 clones, approximately 81% of them seen once, and the ten largest clones take more than 12%. Germline V gives CDR1 MNHEY, CDR2 SMNVEV (reference sequence). Trimming took 2 bases from V and 0 from J, leaving 5 bases between them. The CDR3 extends over 14 amino acids. As to this clone: The same CDR3 can be traced to other DNA sequences in this sample.

Followed over time, Seattle patients had been enrolled while infection was active. This chain connects TRBV27 to TRBJ1-5, with D hard to call. The sequence came from a woman between 70 and 85 years old with COVID-19, enrolled during active disease. The sequencing input was peripheral blood. DNA for the CDR3: TGTGCCAGCAGTTTAGAGTATAGCAATCAGCCCCAGCATTTT. Translating gives CASSLEYSNQPQHF.